The text below deals with one T cell receptor (beta chain). This record belongs to a study of blood T cell repertoires in COVID-19. For the study at large: Specimens from acute and convalescent COVID-19 originated in the United States, Italy and Spain. Sources were T cells, B-cell-depleted T cells, or PBMCs; the material itself was cDNA or gDNA.

Per the authors' pipeline: Reference gene primer amplification gave estimated nucleated cell counts. The assay was immunoSEQ multiplex PCR, and TCRdb's table has in-frame clones only and misses some. That table gives V, J and clone size, and the DNA gave D and trimming. The sample holds 15,000 to 20,000 clones, under 90% seen once. The sequence came from a human donor in a cohort sampled during active COVID-19. Sequenced input: peripheral blood.

The CDR3: CASSASGSTETQYF. The CDR3, as DNA: TGCGCCAGCAGTGCAAGCGGGAGTACAGAGACCCAGTACTTC. The chain joins TRBV10-1 to TRBJ2-5; TRBD2 matches at 8 bases. V lost 4 bases, J lost 4 bases, and 5 bases stayed unmatched. This CDR3 region has 14 residues. Germline V CDR1 and CDR2: WNHNN, SYGVQD (reference sequence).